This T cell receptor beta chain was obtained from a study of T-cell memory formation after mild COVID-19. This clonotype was detected only once. Its target is not known. Using its own MiXCR run on the 5' RACE reads, TCRdb lists one record per CDR3 protein. The sample lists 250,000 to 300,000 distinct CDR3 sequences; 15% to 20% were seen once. The CDR3 loop spans 15 amino acids. With V trimmed by 6 bases and J by 12 bases, 14 bases remained unmatched. Broader study findings: Contracting CD4+ clones were located mainly in CM and EM, and CD8+ clones in EMRA. Pre-infection memory harbored some responding clones, suggesting cross-reactive memory joined. There was no confirmation that second-wave clones peaking on day 37 were SARS-CoV-2 specific.

The sample comprised PBMCs or a T cell subset sorted from them (not recorded which). The V call is TRBV12-3 or TRBV12-4, the J call TRBJ2-1; TRBD1 matches 10 bases. This sequence originates from a man aged 18 to 29 who had mild COVID-19 (a few samples of this study predate the infection). Cell type and time point are not known. CDR3 residues: CASSSIRDRGLGQFF. CDR3 DNA sequence: TGTGCCAGCAGCTCGATCCGGGACAGGGGCCTCGGGCAGTTCTTC.